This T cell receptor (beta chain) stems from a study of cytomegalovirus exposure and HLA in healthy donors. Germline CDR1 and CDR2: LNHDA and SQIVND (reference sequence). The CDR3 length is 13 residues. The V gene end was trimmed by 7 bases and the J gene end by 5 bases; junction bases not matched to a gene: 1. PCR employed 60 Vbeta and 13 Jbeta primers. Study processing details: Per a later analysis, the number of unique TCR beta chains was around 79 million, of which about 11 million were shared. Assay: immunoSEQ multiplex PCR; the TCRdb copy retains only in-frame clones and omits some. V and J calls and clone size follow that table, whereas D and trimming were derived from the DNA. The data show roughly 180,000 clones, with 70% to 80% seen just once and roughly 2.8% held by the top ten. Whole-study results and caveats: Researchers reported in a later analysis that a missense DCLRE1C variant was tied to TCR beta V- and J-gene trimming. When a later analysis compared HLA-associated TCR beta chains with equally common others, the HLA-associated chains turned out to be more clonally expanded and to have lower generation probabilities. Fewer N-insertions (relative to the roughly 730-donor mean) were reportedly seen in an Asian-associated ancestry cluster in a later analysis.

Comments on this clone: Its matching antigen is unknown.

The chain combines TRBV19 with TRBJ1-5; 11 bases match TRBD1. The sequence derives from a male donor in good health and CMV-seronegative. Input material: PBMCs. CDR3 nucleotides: TGTGCCAGTAAGGACAGGGGGCATCAGCCCCAGCATTTT. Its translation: CASKDRGHQPQHF.